The clone carrying this T cell receptor beta chain was seen repeatedly, ten times or more. The antigen is not known. Amplification yielded TCR beta CDR3 regions, with RNA transcripts as the source. An initial round of RT-PCR targeting the TCR CDR3 relied on the HTBI primer set. TCRdb ran MiXCR on the multiplex PCR reads and lists one entry per CDR3 protein. Of about 690,000 distinct CDR3 sequences listed, 17% are singletons. The entry originates in a study of T cells in Graves' hyperthyroidism and ophthalmopathy. Study details: Peripheral blood was drawn at first diagnosis, prior to all treatment.

Recently diagnosed hyperthyroidism of less than 2 months' duration affected patients aged 18 to 65. Exclusion of a patient resulted from uncontrolled infection, other autoimmune disease, pregnancy or lactation. Findings of the study overall: Before onset, ophthalmopathy was predicted by the model a median around 6 months earlier.

The sequenced material came from blood. The receptor's source is a man in his fifties or sixties with Graves' hyperthyroidism.

In DNA form, the CDR3 reads TGTGCCAGCAGTTTAGGCATATGGACCGTCTCCTACGAGCAGTACTTC. This translates into CASSLGIWTVSYEQYF. The chain links TRBV12-3 or TRBV12-4 to TRBJ2-7; the D is unclear. V was shortened by 1 base and J by 0 bases, with 13 bases between the two germline ends. CDR3 length: 16 residues.